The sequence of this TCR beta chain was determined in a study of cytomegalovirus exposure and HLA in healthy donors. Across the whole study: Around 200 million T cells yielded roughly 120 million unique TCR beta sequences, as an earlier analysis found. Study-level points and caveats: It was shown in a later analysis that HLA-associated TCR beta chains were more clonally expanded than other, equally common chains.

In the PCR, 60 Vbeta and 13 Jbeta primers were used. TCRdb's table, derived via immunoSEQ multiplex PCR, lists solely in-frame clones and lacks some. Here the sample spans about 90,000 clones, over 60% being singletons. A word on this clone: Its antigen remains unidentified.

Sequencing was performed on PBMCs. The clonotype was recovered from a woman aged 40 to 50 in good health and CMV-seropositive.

CDR3 residues: CASSPGRVTYNEQFF. The CDR3 bases are TGTGCCAGCAGTCCCGGGAGGGTAACCTACAATGAGCAGTTCTTC. This chain joins TRBV5-6 and TRBJ2-1; 8 nucleotides align to TRBD2. Germline V CDR1 and CDR2: SGHDT, YYEEEE. V was pared by 5 bases and J by 2 bases, with 6 bases of the junction left unmatched. The CDR3 totals 15 residues.